This TCR beta chain was observed in a study of control samples from healthy donors and cancer patients. The germline CDR1 and CDR2 sequences are LNHNV and YYDKDF (reference sequence). This CDR3 comprises 16 residues. V was shortened by 0 bases and J by 5 bases, with 15 bases between the two germline ends. Produced via immunoSEQ multiplex PCR; TCRdb's table is partial and in-frame only. Found here are about 190,000 clones, about 90% of them singletons; the top ten hold 1.5% to 2%. The sequence was collected from a man younger than 40 in good health. The sample taken for sequencing was blood. The V gene is TRBV15, the J gene TRBJ2-3; tentatively, D is TRBD1 or TRBD2 (5 bases each). The CDR3 is CATSRDRDGPGDTQYF. Written as DNA, the CDR3 is TGTGCCACCAGCAGAGATCGGGACGGGCCAGGAGATACGCAGTATTTT.